This TCR beta chain was identified during a study of vaccination effects on CD4 cells after COVID-19. Study at large: Subjects were given two BNT162b2 or mRNA-1273 vaccine doses.

Remarks on this clone: What it binds is unknown.

V lost 1 base and J 0 bases, leaving 11 bases between the germline ends. Germline values: CDR1 SGHTA, CDR2 FQGNSA. This CDR3 has 16 residues. Sequencing followed a ViraFEST assay step that expanded antigen-specific CD4+ T cells with viral peptide pools. Following a roughly 9-day culture, CD4+ T cells were purified. According to PCR results, the person was infected with SARS-CoV-2 between March and December 2020. On both days 3 and 7, half of the culture medium was replaced with IL-2 medium. Method: immunoSEQ multiplex PCR; TCRdb's copy keeps in-frame clones and lacks some. Of under 25,000 clones in the sample, around four fifths were seen once.

The source of this sequence is a human donor who had a prior SARS-CoV-2 infection. This rearrangement joins TRBV7-2 to TRBJ2-3; D is tentatively TRBD1 or TRBD2 (6 bases each). Here the sequenced sample was CD4+ T cells from PBMCs cultured with SARS-CoV-2 spike peptides, taken before COVID-19 vaccination. CDR3 nucleotides: TGTGCCAGCAGCTTAGGGGGGGCGGGAAGCACAGATACGCAGTATTTT. As protein: CASSLGGAGSTDTQYF.